The rows below give T cell receptor beta chains drawn from one sample of a study of blood T cells in healthy people across ages. TCRdb independently ran MiXCR on the 5' RACE reads; one entry per CDR3 protein. The sample has hundreds of thousands of distinct CDR3 sequences; 21% are singletons. Sequenced sample: blood. These receptor sequences come from a man between 65 and 85 years old in good health. The CDR3 runs from the conserved cysteine through the conserved F or W. The D gene is left open where the match is weak. Expanded clones are given a class, and other clones once, few, many or no size at all.

d_gene	v_gene	abundance	j_gene	CDR3aa	CDR3nt
TRBD2	TRBV20-1	-	TRBJ2-2	CSARSLAGVATGELFF	TGCAGTGCTAGGTCTCTAGCGGGAGTGGCAACCGGGGAGCTGTTTTTT
TRBD1	TRBV7-9	-	TRBJ2-1	CASSLGQGVDEQFF	TGTGCCAGCAGCTTGGGACAGGGGGTGGATGAGCAGTTCTTC
TRBD2	TRBV29-1	-	TRBJ2-5	CSVLAGGSGETQYF	TGCAGCGTCCTAGCGGGAGGCAGTGGGGAGACCCAGTACTTC
-	TRBV7-8	-	TRBJ2-1	CASSLTTVSSYNEQSF	TGTGCCAGCAGCCTCACCACTGTTAGCTCCTACAATGAGCAGTCCTTC
-	TRBV5-6	-	TRBJ2-1	CASSLARDWGFF	TGTGCCAGCAGCTTGGCCCGGGATTGGGGGTTCTTC
-	TRBV12-3/TRBV12-4	few	TRBJ2-3	CASSLGKDRQPERPSSTQYF	TGTGCCAGCAGTTTAGGTAAGGACCGCCAGCCGGAGAGACCGTCGAGTACGCAGTATTTT
-	TRBV29-1	-	TRBJ1-1	CSVGTALNTEAFF	TGCAGCGTTGGGACAGCCCTAAACACTGAAGCTTTCTTT
-	TRBV20-1	many	TRBJ2-7	CSARDRLSAGEQYF	TGCAGTGCTAGAGATCGCTTAAGTGCGGGGGAGCAGTACTTC
TRBD2	TRBV27	few	TRBJ2-7	CASGSGAGVHEQYF	TGTGCCAGCGGTTCCGGAGCGGGAGTACACGAGCAGTACTTC
-	TRBV7-7	-	TRBJ2-7	CASSLVTYLYEQYF	TGTGCTAGCAGCTTAGTGACCTACCTCTACGAGCAGTACTTC
TRBD1	TRBV7-8	-	TRBJ2-5	CASSSNPTGKQETQYF	TGTGCCAGCAGCTCCAACCCGACAGGGAAACAAGAGACCCAGTACTTC
-	TRBV28	-	TRBJ2-7	CASSLWQDPLQYF	TGTGCCAGCAGTTTATGGCAAGACCCTCTGCAGTACTTC
-	TRBV6-6	-	TRBJ2-3	CASSYSQGTTDTQYF	TGTGCCAGCAGTTACTCACAGGGCACCACAGATACGCAGTATTTT
-	TRBV6-1	-	TRBJ2-4	CASSESRAMNIQYF	TGTGCCAGCAGTGAAAGTAGGGCCATGAACATTCAGTACTTC
-	TRBV28	-	TRBJ1-5	CASRPEGNGNQPQHF	TGTGCCAGCAGACCGGAGGGGAATGGCAATCAGCCCCAGCATTTT
-	TRBV29-1	-	TRBJ2-7	CSVVVQGGYEQYF	TGCAGCGTGGTCGTTCAGGGGGGCTACGAGCAGTACTTC
-	TRBV20-1	few	TRBJ2-3	CSARDLGSDTQYF	TGCAGTGCTAGAGATTTGGGGAGCGATACGCAGTATTTT
-	TRBV29-1	many	TRBJ2-7	CSVKDVQAYEQYF	TGCAGCGTTAAAGACGTCCAGGCCTACGAGCAGTACTTC
-	TRBV7-2	-	TRBJ2-2	CASNPGAGELFF	TGTGCCAGCAACCCGGGGGCCGGGGAGCTGTTTTTT
TRBD1	TRBV18	-	TRBJ2-7	CASSPPRGNYEQYF	TGTGCCAGCTCACCACCCAGGGGGAACTACGAGCAGTACTTC
TRBD1	TRBV9	-	TRBJ2-1	CASSVVQGDRGSYNEQFF	TGTGCCAGCAGCGTAGTACAGGGGGACAGGGGCTCCTACAATGAGCAGTTCTTC
-	TRBV2	few	TRBJ1-2	CASSPMTVINGYTF	TGTGCCAGCAGCCCGATGACAGTGATCAATGGCTACACCTTC
-	TRBV3-1	-	TRBJ1-6	CASSQSDSPLHF	TGTGCCAGCAGCCAAAGCGATTCACCCCTCCACTTT
-	TRBV6-5	few	TRBJ2-7	CASSPQGRTYEQYF	TGTGCCAGCAGTCCCCAGGGGCGGACCTACGAGCAGTACTTC
TRBD1	TRBV6-5	-	TRBJ1-4	CASSYSRQGATTNEKLFF	TGTGCCAGCAGTTACTCGAGACAGGGGGCTACAACTAATGAAAAACTGTTTTTT
-	TRBV5-1	-	TRBJ1-3	CASSDGSTGNTIYF	TGCGCCAGCAGTGACGGCTCAACTGGAAACACCATATATTTT
TRBD2	TRBV4-3	-	TRBJ2-1	CASSQATLAAGETYNEQFF	TGCGCCAGCAGCCAAGCAACCCTAGCTGCGGGAGAGACCTACAATGAGCAGTTCTTC
-	TRBV19	-	TRBJ1-3	CASSASGYSGNTIYF	TGTGCCAGTAGTGCCTCGGGTTATTCCGGAAACACCATATATTTT
-	TRBV15	few	TRBJ2-3	CATSGSPSPDTQYF	TGTGCCACCAGCGGATCACCAAGCCCAGATACGCAGTATTTT
TRBD2	TRBV28	few	TRBJ2-1	CASITGGYHEQFF	TGTGCCAGCATAACGGGAGGGTACCATGAGCAGTTCTTC
-	TRBV6-5	-	TRBJ1-6	CASSYSAGPGRNNSPLHF	TGTGCCAGCAGTTACTCGGCGGGACCTGGAAGGAATAATTCACCCCTCCACTTT
-	TRBV9	-	TRBJ2-3	CASSVGNFKGMADTQYF	TGTGCCAGCAGCGTAGGAAACTTCAAGGGAATGGCAGATACGCAGTATTTT
-	TRBV2	-	TRBJ2-1	CASQERRGLSYNEQFF	TGTGCCAGCCAAGAGAGAAGAGGGTTATCCTACAACGAGCAGTTCTTC
-	TRBV4-3	few	TRBJ1-1	CASSQDTYMNTEAFF	TGCGCCAGCAGCCAAGATACGTACATGAACACTGAAGCTTTCTTT
-	TRBV9	-	TRBJ2-5	CASSFGVRKETQYF	TGTGCCAGCAGTTTTGGGGTCCGCAAAGAGACCCAGTACTTC
TRBD2	TRBV9	few	TRBJ2-1	CASGDDNEQFF	TGTGCTAGCGGGGACGACAATGAGCAGTTCTTC
-	TRBV13	many	TRBJ2-5	CASSLAPQETQYF	TGTGCCAGCAGCTTAGCACCACAAGAGACCCAGTACTTC
-	TRBV3-1	few	TRBJ1-2	CASAPGQGGYTF	TGTGCCAGCGCCCCTGGGCAGGGCGGCTACACCTTC
-	TRBV7-9	few	TRBJ1-1	CASSSTVMNTEAFF	TGTGCCAGCAGCTCCACAGTTATGAACACTGAAGCTTTCTTT
TRBD2	TRBV5-1	-	TRBJ2-1	CASSPGTSGAYNEQSF	TGCGCCAGCAGCCCGGGGACTAGCGGGGCATACAATGAGCAGTCCTTC
-	TRBV4-1	-	TRBJ2-5	CASSQGWGSLETQYF	TGCGCCAGCAGCCAAGGCTGGGGTAGCTTAGAGACCCAGTACTTC
TRBD1	TRBV3-1	few	TRBJ2-7	CASSHGWTGEYEQYF	TGTGCCAGCAGCCACGGTTGGACAGGGGAGTACGAGCAGTACTTC
-	TRBV12-3/TRBV12-4	few	TRBJ2-5	CATTSDVGTQYF	TGTGCCACTACGTCAGACGTCGGGACCCAGTACTTC
-	TRBV29-1	many	TRBJ2-1	CSVRGVGNEQFF	TGCAGCGTCCGCGGGGTAGGGAATGAGCAGTTCTTC